This T cell receptor (beta chain) was sequenced during a study of OX40 agonist ivuxolimab in advanced cancers. Regarding the research as a whole: Ivuxolimab, which targeted the costimulatory receptor OX40 (CD134), was an agonistic, fully human IgG2 monoclonal antibody. The purpose of peripheral TCRbeta sequencing was to test whether ivuxolimab changed TCR sequence diversity and led to clonal T-cell expansion. Among the roughly 50 dose-escalation patients, about 19 had hepatocellular carcinoma, about 15 melanoma, 9 renal cell carcinoma and 9 head and neck cancer. Prior anti-PD-1, anti-PD-L1 or anti-CTLA-4 therapy was permitted, and checkpoint inhibitors had been received by 30% to 40% of dose-escalation patients. The dose-escalation cohort was over 70% male with a mean age of approximately 60 years, ranging from roughly 20 to 80. Three dose-escalation patients achieved partial responses, one with hepatocellular carcinoma and two with cutaneous melanoma. Intravenous ivuxolimab was administered to patients every 2 weeks at six dose levels: 0.01, 0.1, 0.3, 1.5, 3 and 10 mg/kg. The paper reports the monotherapy dose-escalation portion (N = 52 patients) of the phase I ivuxolimab trial. Results and caveats for the whole study, not just this receptor: Partial responders in the 0.1-3.0 mg/kg groups had among the lowest normalized peripheral clonal expansion, especially among CD8+ T cells. After ivuxolimab, CD8+ T cells had more expanded clones than CD4+ T cells on average. Antigen specificity was not determined for the clonally expanded peripheral T cells. Low levels of normalized T-cell clonal expansion were also shown by some nonresponding patients. At doses of 0.1 to 3.0 mg/kg, clonal expansion of both CD4+ and CD8+ blood T cells was observed from baseline to week 6.

Trimming takes 2 bases from V and 2 bases from J, and the germline ends sit 16 bases apart. The germline V gene specifies SNHLY as CDR1 and FYNNEI as CDR2. CDR3 length: 17 amino acids, cysteine to phenylalanine. Only the CDR3 region is kept as DNA, spanning 51 bases read in frame from base 1. To sequence the TCRbeta CDR3 region, genomic DNA was isolated from the sorted cells. The immunoSEQ Assay was used for sequencing of TCRbeta CDR3 regions. The clones in this table, taken by TCRdb from immuneACCESS, are in-frame only. Not every clone is retained; where verified, under half of the shortfall comes from an unresolved V gene, and the cause of the rest is unknown. In this sample the table shows more than 70,000 clones, 80% to 90% of which occur a single time. Around 25% of the sample is in the top ten clones. The trial excluded patients who had a history of autoimmune disease or who were on systemic immunosuppression. Peripheral blood for TCR sequencing was collected from all dose cohorts at baseline, on cycle 4 day 1, and on cycle 7 day 1. The samples were drawn from a first-in-human, open-label, multicenter phase I dose-escalation trial of ivuxolimab. The trial enrolled adults with locally advanced or metastatic head and neck squamous cell, hepatocellular, melanoma or renal cell carcinoma. CD4+ and CD8+ T cells were sorted separately from peripheral blood before TCR sequencing.

Points on this clone: The specificity of this receptor is unknown. It has no much larger one-base neighbor in the sample; base qualities were not kept.

The sample was CD4+ or CD8+ T cells sorted from blood, taken in a trial of the OX40 agonist ivuxolimab. The TCR was taken from an adult with an advanced solid tumor such as melanoma, head and neck, liver or kidney cancer. This chain joins TRBV2 to TRBJ2-4, and TRBD1 may be the D gene, going by 7 matching bases. The CDR3 reads CASSELGGGRTKNIQYF. The DNA sequence is TGTGCCAGCAGTGAATTAGGAGGGGGCAGAACCAAAAACATTCAGTACTTC.